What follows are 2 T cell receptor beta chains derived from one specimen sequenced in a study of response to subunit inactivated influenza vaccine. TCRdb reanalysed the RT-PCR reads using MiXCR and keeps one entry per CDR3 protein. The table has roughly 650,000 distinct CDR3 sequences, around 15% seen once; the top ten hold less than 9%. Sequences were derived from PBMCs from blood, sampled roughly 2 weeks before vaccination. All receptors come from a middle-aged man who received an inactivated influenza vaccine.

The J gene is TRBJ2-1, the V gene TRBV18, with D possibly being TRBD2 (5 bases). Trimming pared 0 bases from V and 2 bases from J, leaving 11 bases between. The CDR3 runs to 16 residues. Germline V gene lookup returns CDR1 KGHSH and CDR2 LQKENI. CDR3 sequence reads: CASSPPHGVPYNEQFF. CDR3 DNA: TGTGCCAGCTCACCACCGCACGGGGTCCCCTACAATGAGCAGTTCTTC. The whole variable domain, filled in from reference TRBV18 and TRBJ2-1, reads NAGVMQNPRHLVRRRGQEARLRCSPMKGHSHVYWYRQLPEEGLKFMVYLQKENIIDESGMPKERFSAEFPKEGPSILRIQQVVRGDSAAYFCASSPPHGVPYNEQFFGPGTRLTVL.

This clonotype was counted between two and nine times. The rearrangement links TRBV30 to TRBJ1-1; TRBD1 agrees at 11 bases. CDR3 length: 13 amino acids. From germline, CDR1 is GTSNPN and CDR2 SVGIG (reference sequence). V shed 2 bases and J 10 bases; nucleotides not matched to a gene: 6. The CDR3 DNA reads TGTGCCTGGAGTCGGACAGGGGGCGAGTCAGCTTTCTTT. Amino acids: CAWSRTGGESAFF. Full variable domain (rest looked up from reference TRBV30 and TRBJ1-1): SQTIHQWPATLVQPVGSPLSLECTVEGTSNPNLYWYRQAAGRGLQLLFYSVGIGQISSEVPQNLSASRPQDRQFILSSKKLLLSDSGFYLCAWSRTGGESAFFGQGTRLTVV.